The present T cell receptor (beta chain) was sequenced within a study of T cell changes during pregnancy in multiple sclerosis. This CDR3 comprises 16 residues. Per the germline V gene, CDR1 is LNHNV and CDR2 is YYDKDF (reference sequence). Trimming took off 1 base at V and 4 bases at J, with 16 bases between the two ends. This clone came up once. Assay used: immunoSEQ multiplex PCR; TCRdb lists only in-frame clones, some missing. The table has about 26,000 clones, roughly nine tenths seen once; the top ten hold about 15%. The clonotype originates from a female donor with multiple sclerosis, enrolled in a pregnancy study. This rearrangement joins TRBV15 to TRBJ2-5; D may be TRBD2 (5 bases). The source material was CD8+ T cells from peripheral blood mononuclear cells, sampled in the second trimester of pregnancy. CDR3 in DNA: TGTGCCACCAGCAGAGTCGGGATTGGTTTTGCAGAGACCCAGTACTTC. This gives the protein CATSRVGIGFAETQYF.